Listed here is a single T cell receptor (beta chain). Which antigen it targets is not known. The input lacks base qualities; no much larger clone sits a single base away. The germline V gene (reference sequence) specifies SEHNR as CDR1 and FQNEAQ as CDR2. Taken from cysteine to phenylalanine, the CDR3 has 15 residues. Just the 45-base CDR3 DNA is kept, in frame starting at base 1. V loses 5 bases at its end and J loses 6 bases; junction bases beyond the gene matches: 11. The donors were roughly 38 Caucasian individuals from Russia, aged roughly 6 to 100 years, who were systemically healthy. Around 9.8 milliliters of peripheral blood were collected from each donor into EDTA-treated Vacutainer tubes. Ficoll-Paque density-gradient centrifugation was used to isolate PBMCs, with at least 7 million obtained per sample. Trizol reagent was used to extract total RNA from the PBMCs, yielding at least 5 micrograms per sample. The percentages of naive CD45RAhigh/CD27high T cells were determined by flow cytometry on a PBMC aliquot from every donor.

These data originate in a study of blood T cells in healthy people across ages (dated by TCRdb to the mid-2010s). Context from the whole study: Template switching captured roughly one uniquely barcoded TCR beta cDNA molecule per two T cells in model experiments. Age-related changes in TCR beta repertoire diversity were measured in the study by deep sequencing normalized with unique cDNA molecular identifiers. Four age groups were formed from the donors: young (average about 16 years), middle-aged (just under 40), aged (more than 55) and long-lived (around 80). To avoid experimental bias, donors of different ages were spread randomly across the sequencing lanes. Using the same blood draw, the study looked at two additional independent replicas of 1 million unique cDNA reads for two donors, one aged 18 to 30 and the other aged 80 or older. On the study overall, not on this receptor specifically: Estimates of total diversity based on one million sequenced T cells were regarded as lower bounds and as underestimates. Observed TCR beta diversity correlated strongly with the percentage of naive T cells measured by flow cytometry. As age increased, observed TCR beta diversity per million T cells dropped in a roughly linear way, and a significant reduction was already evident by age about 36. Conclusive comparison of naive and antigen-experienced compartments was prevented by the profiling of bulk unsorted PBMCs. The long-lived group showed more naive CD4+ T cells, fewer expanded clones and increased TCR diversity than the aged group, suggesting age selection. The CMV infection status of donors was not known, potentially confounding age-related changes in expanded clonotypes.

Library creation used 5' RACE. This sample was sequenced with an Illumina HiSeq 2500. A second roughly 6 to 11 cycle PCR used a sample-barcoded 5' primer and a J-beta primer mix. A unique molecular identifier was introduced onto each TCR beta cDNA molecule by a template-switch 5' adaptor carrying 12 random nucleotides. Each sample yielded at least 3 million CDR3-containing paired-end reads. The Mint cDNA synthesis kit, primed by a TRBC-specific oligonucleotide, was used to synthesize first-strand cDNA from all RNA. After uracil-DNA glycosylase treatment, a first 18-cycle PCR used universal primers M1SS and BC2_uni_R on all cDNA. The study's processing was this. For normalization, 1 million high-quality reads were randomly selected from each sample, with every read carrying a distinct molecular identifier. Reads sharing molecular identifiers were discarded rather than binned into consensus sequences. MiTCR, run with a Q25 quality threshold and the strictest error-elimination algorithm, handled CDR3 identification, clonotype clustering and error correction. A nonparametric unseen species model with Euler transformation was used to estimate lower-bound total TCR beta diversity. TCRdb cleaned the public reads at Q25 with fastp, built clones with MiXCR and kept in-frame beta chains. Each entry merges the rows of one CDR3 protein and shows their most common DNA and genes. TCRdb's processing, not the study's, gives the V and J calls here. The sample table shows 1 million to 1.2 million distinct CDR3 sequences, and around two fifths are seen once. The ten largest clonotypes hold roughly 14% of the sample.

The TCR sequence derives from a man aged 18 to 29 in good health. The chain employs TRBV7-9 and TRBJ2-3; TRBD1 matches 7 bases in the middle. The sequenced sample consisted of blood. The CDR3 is CASSPRQGWMDTQYF. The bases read TGTGCCAGCAGCCCGAGACAGGGTTGGATGGATACGCAGTATTTT.